This entry lists 15 T cell receptor beta chains sequenced from one sample in a study of PD-1 blockade in mismatch repair-deficient tumors. Libraries were prepared by immunoSEQ multiplex PCR; TCRdb keeps only in-frame clonotypes and omits some of them. The profile covers 40,000 or so clones, with approximately 80% appearing a single time and 1.1% taken by the ten largest. The sample here was PBMCs, taken about 40 weeks after starting pembrolizumab. These receptors all come from an adult with mismatch repair-deficient cancer.

This chain uses TRBV7-3 with TRBJ1-2; D is perhaps TRBD1 (5 bases). The CDR3 length is 14 residues. V shed 4 bases and J shed 4 bases, with 13 bases lying between them. The germline V gene encodes CDR1 SGHTA and CDR2 FQGTGA. This CDR3 reads CASSSSHGGYGYTF. The CDR3 DNA reads TGTGCCAGCAGCTCCTCACACGGGGGCTATGGCTACACCTTC.

The chain employs TRBV23-1 and TRBJ2-7; 9 nucleotides match TRBD1. TRBV23-1 is designated an ORF whose function remains uncertain. The CDR3 contains 16 residues. The junction had 3 bases not matched to a gene; V was cut back by 0 bases and J by 0 bases. In DNA form, the CDR3 reads TGCGCCAGCAGTCAATCGGGGACAGGGTCCTCCTACGAGCAGTACTTC. Its translation is CASSQSGTGSSYEQYF.

This clone appeared a single time. The chain couples TRBV5-6 to TRBJ2-1; 14 nucleotides align to TRBD2. The CDR3 spans 18 residues. In germline, CDR1 is SGHDT, CDR2 YYEEEE. The J segment lost 5 bases and the V segment lost 3 bases, leaving 10 bases of the junction unmatched. The CDR3 loop is CASSYSGLAGVVNNEQFF. CDR3 in DNA: TGTGCCAGCAGCTACTCGGGACTAGCGGGAGTGGTGAACAATGAGCAGTTCTTC.

This clone appeared a single time. The chain has TRBV6-1 and TRBJ1-5; the D is unclear. Looked up from germline, CDR1 is MNHNS and CDR2 is SASEGT. Trimming stripped 5 bases from V and 3 bases from J, with 5 bases between. This CDR3 region has 12 residues. The CDR3 DNA follows: TGTGCCAGCAGTCAGGACAATCAGCCCCAGCATTTT. Translating gives CASSQDNQPQHF.

The CDR3 is CASSAMGLANYNEQFF. The CDR3 DNA reads TGTGCCAGCAGCGCCATGGGACTAGCGAACTACAATGAGCAGTTCTTC. The chain links TRBV9 to TRBJ2-1, with TRBD2 matching over 10 bases. The CDR3 runs to 16 residues. Germline-derived CDR1 and CDR2 are SGDLS and YYNGEE. Trimming took 3 bases from V and 3 from J; bases not matched to a gene: 6.

J is TRBJ2-7 and V is TRBV19, with D hard to call. The CDR3 spans 13 residues. Germline lookup yields CDR1 LNHDA and CDR2 SQIVND (reference sequence). V was cut by 4 bases and J by 3 bases, with 10 bases left in between. This CDR3 is CASSTVPRYEQYF. In DNA, the CDR3 is TGTGCCAGTAGTACGGTCCCCCGCTACGAGCAGTACTTC.

The V and J genes are TRBV28 and TRBJ2-7, with 10 bases identical to TRBD2. CDR3 size: 17 residues. CDR1 is MDHEN, CDR2 SYDVKM, per germline. After removal of 2 bases from V and 1 base from J, the junction contained 8 bases not matched to a gene. CDR3 bases: TGTGCCAGCAGTTTAAGGAGCGGGAGGGCCGGGTCCTACGAGCAGTACTTC. Its translation is CASSLRSGRAGSYEQYF.

The CDR3 loop is CASSTQGALGKETQYF. In DNA form, the CDR3 reads TGTGCCAGCAGCACGCAGGGGGCGCTGGGGAAAGAGACCCAGTACTTC. The V and J genes are TRBV9 and TRBJ2-5; 8 bases align to TRBD1. CDR3 size: 16 residues. V trimming: 4 bases; J trimming: 3 bases; junction bases outside the gene matches: 11. Per the germline V gene, CDR1 is SGDLS and CDR2 is YYNGEE.

The J gene is TRBJ2-2, the V gene TRBV11-2, with 7 bases aligning to TRBD1. Germline CDR1 and CDR2: SGHAT and FQNNGV. The CDR3 consists of 16 residues. The ends lost 6 bases at V and 3 bases at J; junction bases unmatched: 10. The CDR3 loop reads CASRRRGGADTGELFF. In DNA form, the CDR3 reads TGTGCCAGCAGGCGTAGAGGGGGCGCCGACACCGGGGAGCTGTTTTTT.

The CDR3 here is CASSLFSGRGNEQFF. The CDR3 nucleotides read TGCGCCAGCAGCTTGTTTAGCGGGAGGGGAAATGAGCAGTTCTTC. The genes are TRBV5-1 and TRBJ2-1, with TRBD2 matching over 11 bases. The CDR3 length is 15 residues. V shed 1 base and J 7 bases; nucleotides not matched to a gene: 4. Germline V CDR1 and CDR2: SGHRS, YFSETQ.

For the CDR3, the DNA is TGTGCCAGCAGCTTAGTAGCGGGAGGTAGCACAGATACGCAGTATTTT. Protein: CASSLVAGGSTDTQYF. The J gene is TRBJ2-3, the V gene TRBV11-2; TRBD2 agrees at 10 bases. The CDR3 sequence is 16 residues long. Germline V gene lookup returns CDR1 SGHAT and CDR2 FQNNGV. With 1 base clipped from V and 0 bases from J, the junction kept 1 base outside the gene matches.

The gene calls are TRBV6-5 and TRBJ2-7; D may be TRBD2 (6 bases). V lost 10 bases, J lost 4 bases, and 23 bases lay in between. This CDR3 contains 15 residues. Germline CDR1 MNHEY, CDR2 SVGAGI. DNA for the CDR3: TGTGCCACCAGGCGAGGTAGCGGTTTACCTTACGAGCAGTACTTC. Residues: CATRRGSGLPYEQYF.

V usage is TRBV5-5 and J usage is TRBJ1-1; a weak D match, TRBD1 (5 bases). V was cut by 2 bases and J by 0 bases, with 20 bases left in between. Germline V gene sequence: CDR1 SGHKS, CDR2 YYEKEE (reference sequence). This CDR3 comprises 18 residues. Here the CDR3 reads CASSLFVRAGPVNTEAFF. CDR3 coding DNA: TGTGCCAGCAGCTTATTTGTCCGGGCAGGGCCCGTGAACACTGAAGCTTTCTTT.

The rearrangement joins TRBV7-9 to TRBJ2-3; no reliable D call. Germline V CDR1 and CDR2: SEHNR, FQNEAQ (reference sequence). CDR3 length equals 11 residues. The V and J ends lost 4 bases and 5 bases respectively, with 4 bases between them. In DNA form, the CDR3 reads TGTGCCAGCAGCTCCAGAGATACGCAGTATTTT. Residues: CASSSRDTQYF.

This rearrangement joins TRBV5-1 to TRBJ2-7, with 7 positions matching TRBD1. Germline V lookup: CDR1 SGHRS, CDR2 YFSETQ. After removal of 0 bases from V and 4 bases from J, the junction contained 4 bases not matched to a gene. There are 14 residues in the CDR3. The CDR3 protein is CASSLAGRGYEQYF. The CDR3 nucleotides are TGCGCCAGCAGCTTGGCAGGCAGGGGGTACGAGCAGTACTTC. Full variable domain (rest looked up from reference TRBV5-1 and TRBJ2-7): KAGVTQTPRYLIKTRGQQVTLSCSPISGHRSVSWYQQTPGQGLQFLFEYFSETQRNKGNFPGRFSGRQFSNSRSEMNVSTLELGDSALYLCASSLAGRGYEQYFGPGTRLTVT.